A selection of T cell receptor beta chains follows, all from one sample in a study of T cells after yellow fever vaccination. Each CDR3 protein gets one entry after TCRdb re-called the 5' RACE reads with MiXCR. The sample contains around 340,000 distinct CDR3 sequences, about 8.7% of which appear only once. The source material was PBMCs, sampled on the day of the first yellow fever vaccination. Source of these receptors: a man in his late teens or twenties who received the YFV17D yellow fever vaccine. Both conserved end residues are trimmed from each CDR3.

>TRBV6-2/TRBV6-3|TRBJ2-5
ASSYRGTGGETQY
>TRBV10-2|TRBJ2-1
ASRSGGAREQF
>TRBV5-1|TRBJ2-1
ASSFLGGHEQF
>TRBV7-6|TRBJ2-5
ARTPWAGQETQY
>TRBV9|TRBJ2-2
ASSVEALPANTGELF
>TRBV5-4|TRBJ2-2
ASSRTLGGFGTGELF
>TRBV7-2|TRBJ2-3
ASSPTPIGTQY
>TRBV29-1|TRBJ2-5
SVGGLGGGETQY
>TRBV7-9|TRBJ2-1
ASSLRFGLSSYNEQF
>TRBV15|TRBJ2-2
ATSRQRGTNTGELF
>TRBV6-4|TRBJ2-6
ASTMNAGANVLT
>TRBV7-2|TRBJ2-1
ASSPPGGAGGQGEQF
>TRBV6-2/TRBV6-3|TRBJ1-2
ASSYDRTYGYT
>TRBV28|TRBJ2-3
ATSPRDRSTDTQY
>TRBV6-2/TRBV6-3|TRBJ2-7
ASSYRLTGAPYEQY
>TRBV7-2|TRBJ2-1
ASSLILVHEQF
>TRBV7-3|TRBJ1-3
ASSLTGPGNTIY
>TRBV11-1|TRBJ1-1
ASSRERAASTEAF
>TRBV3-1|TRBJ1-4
ASSQDFLATNEKLF
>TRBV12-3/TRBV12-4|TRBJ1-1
ASSRRRGVTEAF
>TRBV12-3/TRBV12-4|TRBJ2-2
ASSFRTSNTGELF
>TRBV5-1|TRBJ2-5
ASSSGTRKETQY
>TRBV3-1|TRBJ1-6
ASSQDREIANSPLH
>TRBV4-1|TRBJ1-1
ASSQEREAF
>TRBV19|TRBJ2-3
ASSFSRASDTQY
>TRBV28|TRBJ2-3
ASSSRQGDDTDTQY
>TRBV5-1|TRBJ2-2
ASSKTTGELF
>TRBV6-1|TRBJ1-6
ASRHPGNSPLH
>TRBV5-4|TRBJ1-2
ASSLGARGQQGGYT
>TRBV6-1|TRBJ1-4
ASSDPGHMIEKLF
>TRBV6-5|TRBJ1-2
ASSYSLGANYGYT
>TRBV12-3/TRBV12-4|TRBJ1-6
ASSRPLSPLH
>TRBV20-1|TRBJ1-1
SARDGGAVTEAF
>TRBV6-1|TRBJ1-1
ASSVMGGTEAF
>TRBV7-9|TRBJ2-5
ASSLIPQGAPRETQY
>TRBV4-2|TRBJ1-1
ASSQDLRKPGAEAF
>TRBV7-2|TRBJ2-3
ASSLVSGGWTDTQY
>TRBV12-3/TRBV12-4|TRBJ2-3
ASSSVVAGADTQY
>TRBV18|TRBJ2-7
ASSGVQAVSYEQY
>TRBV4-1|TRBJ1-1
ASSQDSRGRAEAF
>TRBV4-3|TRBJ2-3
ASSPLAGAAADTQY
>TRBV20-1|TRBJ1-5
SAPRGVGNQPQH
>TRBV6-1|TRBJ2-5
ASSKGTSEETQY
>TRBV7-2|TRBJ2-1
ASNQLGETYNEQF
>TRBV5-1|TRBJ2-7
ASSQAPGQTYEQY
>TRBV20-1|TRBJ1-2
SATHPNYGYT
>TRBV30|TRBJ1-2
AWSKYEGDNYGYT
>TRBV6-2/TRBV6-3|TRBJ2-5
ASRRFSGSQETQY
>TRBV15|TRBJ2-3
ATSRAHSDTQY
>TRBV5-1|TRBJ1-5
ASSLGRLQH
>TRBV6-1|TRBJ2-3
ASSRTSGGGTQY
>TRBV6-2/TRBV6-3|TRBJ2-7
ASSYRTAGYEQY
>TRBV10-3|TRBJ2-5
AISESGRQETQY
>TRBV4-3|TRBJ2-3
ASSQAPGLAGESTDTQY
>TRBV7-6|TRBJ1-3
ASSLVGGTGNTIY
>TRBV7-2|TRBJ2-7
ASSRSVQGHEQY
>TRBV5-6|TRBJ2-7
ASSLFREQY
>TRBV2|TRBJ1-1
ASSADKNTEAF
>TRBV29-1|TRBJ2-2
SAPGGTGELF